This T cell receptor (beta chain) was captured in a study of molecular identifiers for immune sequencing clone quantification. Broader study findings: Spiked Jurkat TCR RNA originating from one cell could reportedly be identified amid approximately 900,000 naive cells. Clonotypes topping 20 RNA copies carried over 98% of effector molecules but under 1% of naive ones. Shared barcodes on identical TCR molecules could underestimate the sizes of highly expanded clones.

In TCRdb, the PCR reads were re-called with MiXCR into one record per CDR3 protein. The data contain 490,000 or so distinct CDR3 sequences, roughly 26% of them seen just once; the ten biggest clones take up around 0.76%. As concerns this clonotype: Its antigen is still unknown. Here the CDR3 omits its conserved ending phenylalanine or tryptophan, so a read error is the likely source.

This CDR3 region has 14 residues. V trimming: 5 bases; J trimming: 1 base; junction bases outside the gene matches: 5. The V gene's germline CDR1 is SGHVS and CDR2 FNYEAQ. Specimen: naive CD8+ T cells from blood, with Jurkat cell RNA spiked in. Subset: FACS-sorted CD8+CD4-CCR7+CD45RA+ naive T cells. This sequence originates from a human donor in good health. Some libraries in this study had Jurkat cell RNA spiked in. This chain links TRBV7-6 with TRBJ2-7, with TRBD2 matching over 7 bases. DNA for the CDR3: TGTGCCAGCAGCCCACTAGCGTCATCCTACGAGCAGTACATC. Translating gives CASSPLASSYEQYI.